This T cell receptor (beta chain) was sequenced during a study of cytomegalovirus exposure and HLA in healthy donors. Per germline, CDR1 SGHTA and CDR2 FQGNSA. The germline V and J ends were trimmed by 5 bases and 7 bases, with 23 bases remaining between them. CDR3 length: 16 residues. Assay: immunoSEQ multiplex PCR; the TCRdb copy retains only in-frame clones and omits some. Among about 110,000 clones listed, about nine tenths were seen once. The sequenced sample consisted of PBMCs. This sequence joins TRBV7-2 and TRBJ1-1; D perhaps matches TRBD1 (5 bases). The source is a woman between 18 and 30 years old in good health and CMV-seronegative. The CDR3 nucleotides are TGTGCCAGCAGCCAAGAGGTCGTGGGGCAGGGCTTTGAAGCTTTCTTT. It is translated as CASSQEVVGQGFEAFF.